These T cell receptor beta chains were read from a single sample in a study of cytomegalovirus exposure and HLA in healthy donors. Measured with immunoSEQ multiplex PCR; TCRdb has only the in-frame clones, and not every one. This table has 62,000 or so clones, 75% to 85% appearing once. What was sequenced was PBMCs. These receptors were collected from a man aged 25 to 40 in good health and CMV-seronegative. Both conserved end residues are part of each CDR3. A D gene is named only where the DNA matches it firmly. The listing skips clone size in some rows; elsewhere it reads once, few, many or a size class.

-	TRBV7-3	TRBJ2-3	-	TGTGCCAGCAGCTTAACGGGCAGGGTAGGGGCAGATACGCAGTATTTT	CASSLTGRVGADTQYF
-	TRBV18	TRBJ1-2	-	TGTGCCAGCTCACCCCCCGACAGGCCTCACTATGGCTACACCTTC	CASSPPDRPHYGYTF
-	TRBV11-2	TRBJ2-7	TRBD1	TGTGCCAGCAGCTTAGGAAACAGGGGAAGCTCCTACGAGCAGTACTTC	CASSLGNRGSSYEQYF
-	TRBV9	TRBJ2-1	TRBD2	TGTGCCAGCAGCGTATTCGGGACTAGCGGGAGTTATGAGCAGTTCTTC	CASSVFGTSGSYEQFF
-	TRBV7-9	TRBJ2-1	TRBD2	TGTGCCAGCAGCTTAGGGACTAGCGGGGGAGGTGAGCAGTTCTTC	CASSLGTSGGGEQFF
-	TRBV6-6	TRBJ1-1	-	TGTGCCAGCAGAAGGGGAGGAGACACTGAAGCTTTCTTT	CASRRGGDTEAFF
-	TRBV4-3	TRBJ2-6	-	TGCGCCAGCAGCCAAGGACTGAACTCTGGGGCCAACGTCCTGACTTTC	CASSQGLNSGANVLTF
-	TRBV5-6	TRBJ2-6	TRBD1	TGTGCCAGCAGCCCTAGACAGGGATCGGGTTCTGGGGCCAACGTCCTGACTTTC	CASSPRQGSGSGANVLTF
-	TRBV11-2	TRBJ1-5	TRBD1	TGTGCCAGCAGCGGGGGGACAGGGGAGAATCAGCCCCAGCATTTT	CASSGGTGENQPQHF
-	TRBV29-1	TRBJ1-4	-	TGCAGCGTTGAGATGCCCCCCGCCGCGGGGGCGGAAGATGAAAAACTGTTTTTT	CSVEMPPAAGAEDEKLFF
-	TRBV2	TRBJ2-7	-	TGTGCCAGCAAGGCAGGGTCCTACGAGCAGTACTTC	CASKAGSYEQYF
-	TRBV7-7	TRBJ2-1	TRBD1	TGTGCTAGCAGCGCCTCTGACAGGGGGCCTTACTCCTACAATGAGCAGTTCTTC	CASSASDRGPYSYNEQFF
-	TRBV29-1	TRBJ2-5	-	TGCAGCGCCCAACAGGGCACGGAGACCCAGTACTTC	CSAQQGTETQYF
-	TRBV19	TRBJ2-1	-	TGTGCCAGTAGTATCGATGCGGGGCCGCACAATGAGCAGTTCTTC	CASSIDAGPHNEQFF
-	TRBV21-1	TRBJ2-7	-	TGTGCCAGCAGCAAAGTTCCAGGGGCCTACGAGCAGTACTTC	CASSKVPGAYEQYF
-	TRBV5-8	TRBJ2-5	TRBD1	TGTGCCAGCAGCTTGGGTTCAGGGGGAGAGACCCAGTACTTC	CASSLGSGGETQYF
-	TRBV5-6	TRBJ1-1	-	TGTGCCAGCAGCCCCATCAGGGGCTTGGCTGAAGCTTTCTTT	CASSPIRGLAEAFF
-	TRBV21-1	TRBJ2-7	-	TGTGCCAGCAGCAATGGTTCCGGGAATCCTTCTTCTTGCCCCGAGCAGTACTTC	CASSNGSGNPSSCPEQYF
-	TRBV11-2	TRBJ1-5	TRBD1	TGTGCCAGCAGCCCCGGGACAGTTAGCAATCAGCCCCAGCATTTT	CASSPGTVSNQPQHF
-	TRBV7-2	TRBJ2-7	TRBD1	TGTGCCAGCAGCTTAGCGCATCCAGACAGGGATGGGCAGTACTTC	CASSLAHPDRDGQYF
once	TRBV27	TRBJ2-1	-	TGTGCCAGCAGTCCCCCGGGACTCTTCTACAATGAGCAGTTCTTC	CASSPPGLFYNEQFF
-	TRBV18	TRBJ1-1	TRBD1	TGTGCCAGCTCCCCAGGACAGGGGGGCACTGAAGCTTTCTTT	CASSPGQGGTEAFF
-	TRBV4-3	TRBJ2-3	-	TGCGCCAGCAGCCAAGATGGGGCCCACGGCACAGATACGCAGTATTTT	CASSQDGAHGTDTQYF
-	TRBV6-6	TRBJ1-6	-	TGTGCCAGCAGATTGACAGGTGGGAGTAATTCACCCCTCCACTTT	CASRLTGGSNSPLHF
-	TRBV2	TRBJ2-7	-	TGTGCCAGCAGTGAACAGGGCATAGACGAGCAGTACTTC	CASSEQGIDEQYF
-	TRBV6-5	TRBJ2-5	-	TGTGCCAGCAGTTTCCGGACAGTAGAGACCCAGTACTTC	CASSFRTVETQYF
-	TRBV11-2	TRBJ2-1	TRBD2	TGTGCCAGCAGCACACGCGGGAGGGACTATGAGCAGTTCTTC	CASSTRGRDYEQFF
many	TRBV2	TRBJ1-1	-	TGTGCCAGCAGCACTACCCCGACAGCGTGGGCTTTCTTT	CASSTTPTAWAFF
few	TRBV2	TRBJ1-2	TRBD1	TGTGCCAGCAAGGGACAGATCTATGGCTACACCTTC	CASKGQIYGYTF
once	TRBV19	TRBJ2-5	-	TGTGCCAGTAGTATTTATAGCCGGGAGACCCAGTACTTC	CASSIYSRETQYF
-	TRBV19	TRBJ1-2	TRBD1	TGTGCCAGTAGTGTGGGACAGGGATATGGCTACACCTTC	CASSVGQGYGYTF
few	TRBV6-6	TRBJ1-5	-	TGTGCCAGCACCGAGGGGACGGCGGACAGTCAGCCCCAGCATTTT	CASTEGTADSQPQHF
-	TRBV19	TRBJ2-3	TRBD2	TGTGCCACCAAGCGGGGGGGAACAGATACGCAGTATTTT	CATKRGGTDTQYF
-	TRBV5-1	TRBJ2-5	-	TGCGCCAGCAGCTTAGAGCAGGGGTCAAGAGAGACCCAGTACTTC	CASSLEQGSRETQYF
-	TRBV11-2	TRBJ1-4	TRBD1	TGTGCCAGCAGCGAGACAGGGAGCGGAAAACTGTTTTTT	CASSETGSGKLFF
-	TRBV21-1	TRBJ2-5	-	TGTGCCAGCAGCAAAGTTTGGAGGGGTCTGGTAAAAGAGACCCAGTACTTC	CASSKVWRGLVKETQYF
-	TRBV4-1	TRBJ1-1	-	TGCGCCAGCAGCCAAGATACCGGGGTTTGGGCTTTCTTT	CASSQDTGVWAFF
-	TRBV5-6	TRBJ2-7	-	TGTGCCAGCAGCTCCCCGTCAGGCACTTACTACGAGCAGTACTTC	CASSSPSGTYYEQYF
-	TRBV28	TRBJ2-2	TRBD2	TGTGCCAGCAGGGGAGGGGCCGGGGAGCTGTTTTTT	CASRGGAGELFF
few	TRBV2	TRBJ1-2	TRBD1	TGTGCCAGCAGTGAAAACAGGGGGCCTTATGGCTACACCTTC	CASSENRGPYGYTF
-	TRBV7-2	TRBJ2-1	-	TGTGCCAGCAGTCCGAGTAGGGGTGAGCAGTTCTTC	CASSPSRGEQFF
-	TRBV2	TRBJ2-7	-	TGTGCCAGCAGTGAAACCGAGGCCTACTACGAGCAGTACTTC	CASSETEAYYEQYF
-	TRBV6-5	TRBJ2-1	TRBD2	TGTGCCAGCAGTTTCACTCTTAGCGGGGTCTACAATGAGCAGTTCTTC	CASSFTLSGVYNEQFF
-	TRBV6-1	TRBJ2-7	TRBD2	TGTGCCAGCAGTGAAGTTCCGGGACTAGCGGGAGGGCCAGCCTACGAGCAGTACTTC	CASSEVPGLAGGPAYEQYF
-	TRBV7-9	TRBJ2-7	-	TGTTCCAGCAGCCCTAGGACATCCTCCTACGAGCAGTACTTC	CSSSPRTSSYEQYF
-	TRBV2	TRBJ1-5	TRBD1	TGTGCCAGCAGGACGACAGGGGGCGAAAATCAGCCCCAGCATTTT	CASRTTGGENQPQHF
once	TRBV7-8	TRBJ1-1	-	TGTGCCAGCAGCCCCCGGGACACGAACACTGAAGCTTTCTTT	CASSPRDTNTEAFF
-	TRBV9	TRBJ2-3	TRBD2	TGTGCCAGCAGCTCCCGACTAGCGGGGAGCACAGATACGCAGTATTTT	CASSSRLAGSTDTQYF